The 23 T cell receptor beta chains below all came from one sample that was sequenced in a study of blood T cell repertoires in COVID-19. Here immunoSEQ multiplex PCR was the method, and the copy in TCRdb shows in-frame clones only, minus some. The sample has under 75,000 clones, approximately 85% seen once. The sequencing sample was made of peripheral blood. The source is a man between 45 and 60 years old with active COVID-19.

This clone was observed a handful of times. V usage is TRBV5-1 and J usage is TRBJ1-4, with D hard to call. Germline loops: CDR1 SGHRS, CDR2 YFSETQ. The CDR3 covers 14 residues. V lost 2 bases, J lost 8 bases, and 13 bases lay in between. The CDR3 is CASSLRGSGEKLFF. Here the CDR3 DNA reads TGCGCCAGCAGCTTAAGAGGGTCCGGGGAAAAACTGTTTTTT.

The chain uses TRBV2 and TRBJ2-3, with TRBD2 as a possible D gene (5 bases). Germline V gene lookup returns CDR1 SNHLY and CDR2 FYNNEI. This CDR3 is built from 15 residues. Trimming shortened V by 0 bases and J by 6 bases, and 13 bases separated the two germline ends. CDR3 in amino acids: CASSEAALRGDTQYF. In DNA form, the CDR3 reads TGTGCCAGCAGTGAAGCGGCACTGAGAGGGGATACGCAGTATTTT.

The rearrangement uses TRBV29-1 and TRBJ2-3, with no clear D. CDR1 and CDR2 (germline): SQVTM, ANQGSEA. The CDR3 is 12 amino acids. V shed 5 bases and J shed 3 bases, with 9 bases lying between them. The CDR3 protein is CSVNRRTDTQYF. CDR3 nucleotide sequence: TGCAGCGTTAACCGGCGGACAGATACGCAGTATTTT.

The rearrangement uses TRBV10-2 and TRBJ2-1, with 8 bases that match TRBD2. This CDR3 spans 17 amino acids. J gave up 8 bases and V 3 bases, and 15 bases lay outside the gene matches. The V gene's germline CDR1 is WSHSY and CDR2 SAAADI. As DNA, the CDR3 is TGCGCCAGCAGTGAAAGTTCGGGAGGACTAGCTCGAGATGAGCAGTTCTTC. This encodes CASSESSGGLARDEQFF.

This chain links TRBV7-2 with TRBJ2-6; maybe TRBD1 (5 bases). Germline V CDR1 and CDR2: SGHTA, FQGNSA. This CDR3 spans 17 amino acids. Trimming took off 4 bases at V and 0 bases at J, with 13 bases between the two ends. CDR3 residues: CASSSRDSRSGANVLTF. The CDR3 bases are TGTGCCAGCAGCTCCCGAGACAGTCGCTCTGGGGCCAACGTCCTGACTTTC.

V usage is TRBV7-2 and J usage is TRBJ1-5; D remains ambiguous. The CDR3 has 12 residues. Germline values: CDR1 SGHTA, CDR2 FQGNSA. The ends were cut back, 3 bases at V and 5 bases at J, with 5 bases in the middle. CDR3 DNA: TGTGCCAGCAGCTTGGGCTATCAGCCCCAGCATTTT. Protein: CASSLGYQPQHF.

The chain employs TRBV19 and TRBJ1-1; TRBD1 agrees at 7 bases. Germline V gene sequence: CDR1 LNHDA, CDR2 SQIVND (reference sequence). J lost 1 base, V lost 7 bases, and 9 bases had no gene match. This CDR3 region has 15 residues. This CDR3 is CASTPGGNPNTEAFF. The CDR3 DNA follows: TGTGCCAGTACTCCAGGGGGAAACCCGAACACTGAAGCTTTCTTT. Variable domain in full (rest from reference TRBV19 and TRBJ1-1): DGGITQSPKYLFRKEGQNVTLSCEQNLNHDAMYWYRQDPGQGLRLIYYSQIVNDFQKGDIAEGYSVSREKKESFPLTVTSAQKNPTAFYLCASTPGGNPNTEAFFGQGTRLTVV.

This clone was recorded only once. CDR3 sequence (DNA): TGTGCCAGTAGTCCACAACAGGGTAATCAGCCCCAGCATTTT. It is translated as CASSPQQGNQPQHF. The chain has TRBV19 and TRBJ1-5; possible D gene TRBD1, 6 bases. CDR1 and CDR2 (germline): LNHDA, SQIVND (reference sequence). The ends were cut back, 5 bases at V and 4 bases at J, with 12 bases in the middle. The CDR3 loop spans 14 amino acids.

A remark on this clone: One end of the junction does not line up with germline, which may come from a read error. The CDR3: CASSWRQDYEQYF. Here the CDR3 DNA reads TGTGCTAGCAGCTGGCGACAGGACTACGAGCAGTACTTC. The V gene is TRBV7-7, the J gene TRBJ2-7; tentative D call: TRBD1 (6 bases). The CDR3 has 13 residues. Germline assignment: CDR1 SSHAT and CDR2 FNYEAQ (reference sequence).

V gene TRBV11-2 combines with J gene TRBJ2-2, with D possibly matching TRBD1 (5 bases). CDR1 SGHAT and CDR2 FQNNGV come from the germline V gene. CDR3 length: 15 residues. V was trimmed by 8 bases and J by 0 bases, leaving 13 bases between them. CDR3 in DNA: TGTGCCAGCTCACAGGCGGCCTCGAACACCGGGGAGCTGTTTTTT. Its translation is CASSQAASNTGELFF.

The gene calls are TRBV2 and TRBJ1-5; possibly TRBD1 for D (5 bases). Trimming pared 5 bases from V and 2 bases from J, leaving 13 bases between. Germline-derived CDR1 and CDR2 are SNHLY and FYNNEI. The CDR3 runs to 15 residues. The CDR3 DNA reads TGTGCCAGCAGTCCCAGGGCGGCGGGCAATCAGCCCCAGCATTTT. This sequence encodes CASSPRAAGNQPQHF.

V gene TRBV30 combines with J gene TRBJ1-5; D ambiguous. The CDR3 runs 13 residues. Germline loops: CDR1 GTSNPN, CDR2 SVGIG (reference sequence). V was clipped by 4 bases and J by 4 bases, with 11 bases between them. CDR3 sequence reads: CAWTAGPNQPQHF. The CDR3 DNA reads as TGTGCCTGGACCGCGGGCCCTAATCAGCCCCAGCATTTT. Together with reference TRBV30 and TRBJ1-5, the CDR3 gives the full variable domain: SQTIHQWPATLVQPVGSPLSLECTVEGTSNPNLYWYRQAAGRGLQLLFYSVGIGQISSEVPQNLSASRPQDRQFILSSKKLLLSDSGFYLCAWTAGPNQPQHFGDGTRLSIL.

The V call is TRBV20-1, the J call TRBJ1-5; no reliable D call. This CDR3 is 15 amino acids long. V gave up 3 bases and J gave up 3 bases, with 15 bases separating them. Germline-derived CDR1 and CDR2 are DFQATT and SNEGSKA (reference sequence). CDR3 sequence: CSASGGGNLNQPQHF. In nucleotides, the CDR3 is TGCAGTGCTAGTGGAGGAGGCAATCTCAATCAGCCCCAGCATTTT.

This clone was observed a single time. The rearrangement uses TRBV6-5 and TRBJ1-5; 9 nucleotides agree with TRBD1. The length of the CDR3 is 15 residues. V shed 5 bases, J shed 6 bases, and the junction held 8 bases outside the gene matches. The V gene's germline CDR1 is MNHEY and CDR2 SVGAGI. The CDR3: CASSPRDRVGQPQHF. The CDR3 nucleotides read TGTGCCAGCAGTCCCCGGGACAGGGTTGGTCAGCCCCAGCATTTT.

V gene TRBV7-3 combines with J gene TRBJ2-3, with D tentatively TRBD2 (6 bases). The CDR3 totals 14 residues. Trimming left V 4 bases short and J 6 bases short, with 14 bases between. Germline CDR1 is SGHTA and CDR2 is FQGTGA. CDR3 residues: CASSSGTRGDTQYF. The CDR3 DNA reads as TGTGCCAGCAGCTCCGGGACTCGAGGTGATACGCAGTATTTT.

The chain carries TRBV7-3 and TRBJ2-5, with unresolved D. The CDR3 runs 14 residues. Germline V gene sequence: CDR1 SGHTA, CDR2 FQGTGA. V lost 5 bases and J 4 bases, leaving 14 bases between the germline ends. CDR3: CASSPRPLGETQYF. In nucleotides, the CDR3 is TGTGCCAGCAGCCCCCGACCCCTAGGAGAGACCCAGTACTTC.

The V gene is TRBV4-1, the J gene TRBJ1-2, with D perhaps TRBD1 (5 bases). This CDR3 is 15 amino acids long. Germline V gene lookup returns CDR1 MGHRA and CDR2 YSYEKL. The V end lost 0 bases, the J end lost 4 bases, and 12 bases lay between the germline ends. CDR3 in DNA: TGCGCCAGCAGCCAAGATCGGCAGGGCCCCTATGGCTACACCTTC. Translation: CASSQDRQGPYGYTF.

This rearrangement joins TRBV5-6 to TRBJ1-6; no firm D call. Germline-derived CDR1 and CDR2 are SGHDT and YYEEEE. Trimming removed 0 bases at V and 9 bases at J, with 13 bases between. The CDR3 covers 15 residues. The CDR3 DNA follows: TGTGCCAGCAGCTTGGAGGGAGGGCTGAGTTCACCCCTCCACTTT. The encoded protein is CASSLEGGLSSPLHF.

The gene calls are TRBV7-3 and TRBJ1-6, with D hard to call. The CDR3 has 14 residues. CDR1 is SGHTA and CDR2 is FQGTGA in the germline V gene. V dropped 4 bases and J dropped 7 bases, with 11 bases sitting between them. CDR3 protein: CASSSSGRNSPLHF. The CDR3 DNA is TGTGCCAGCAGCTCCTCGGGTAGGAATTCACCCCTCCACTTT. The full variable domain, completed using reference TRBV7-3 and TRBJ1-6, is GAGVSQTPSNKVTEKGKYVELRCDPISGHTALYWYRQSLGQGPEFLIYFQGTGAADDSGLPNDRFFAVRPEGSVSTLKIQRTERGDSAVYLCASSSSGRNSPLHFGNGTRLTVT.

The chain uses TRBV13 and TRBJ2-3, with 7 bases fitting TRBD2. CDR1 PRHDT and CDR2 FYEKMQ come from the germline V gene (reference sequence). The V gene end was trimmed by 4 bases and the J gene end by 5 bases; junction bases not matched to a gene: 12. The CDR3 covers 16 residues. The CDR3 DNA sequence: TGTGCCAGCAGCTCTCTGACTAGCCCCCTGGAAGATACGCAGTATTTT. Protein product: CASSSLTSPLEDTQYF.

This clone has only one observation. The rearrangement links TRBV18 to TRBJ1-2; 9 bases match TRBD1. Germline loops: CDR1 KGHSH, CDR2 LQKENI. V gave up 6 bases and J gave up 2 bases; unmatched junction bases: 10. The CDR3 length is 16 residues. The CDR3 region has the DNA TGTGCCAGCTCCCCGCCCTCGACAGGGGGGAACTATGGCTACACCTTC. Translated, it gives CASSPPSTGGNYGYTF. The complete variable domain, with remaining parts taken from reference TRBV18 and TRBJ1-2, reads NAGVMQNPRHLVRRRGQEARLRCSPMKGHSHVYWYRQLPEEGLKFMVYLQKENIIDESGMPKERFSAEFPKEGPSILRIQQVVRGDSAAYFCASSPPSTGGNYGYTFGSGTRLTVV.

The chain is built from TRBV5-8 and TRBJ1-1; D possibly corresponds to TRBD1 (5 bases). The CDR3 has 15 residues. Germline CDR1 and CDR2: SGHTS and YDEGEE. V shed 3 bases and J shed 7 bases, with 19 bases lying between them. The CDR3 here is CASSWGLAGVGEAFF. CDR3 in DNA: TGTGCCAGCAGCTGGGGTCTGGCGGGGGTAGGTGAAGCTTTCTTT.

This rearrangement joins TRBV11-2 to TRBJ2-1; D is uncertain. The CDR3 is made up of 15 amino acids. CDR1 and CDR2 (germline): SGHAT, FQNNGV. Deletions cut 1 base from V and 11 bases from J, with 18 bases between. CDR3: CASSLGLGSLGKQFF. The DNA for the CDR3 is TGTGCCAGCAGCTTAGGTTTGGGCAGTTTAGGCAAGCAGTTCTTC.